The entry below gives a single T cell receptor (beta chain) sequence along with its context. Its target is unknown. The data are from a study of T cell repertoires in cytomegalovirus infection. Across the study: Evidence of both CMV infection and a matching HLA type came from public TCR beta signatures.

Study findings and constraints: HLA-C-restricted CMV clonotypes gave the most frequent clonotype in two of eight donors. CMV carriers with the relevant HLA were identified by cumulative public TCR beta family frequency.

One entry per CDR3 protein, called by TCRdb with MiXCR from the reads. The table records around 540,000 distinct CDR3 sequences, roughly a third of them present only once. Losses at the gene ends were 4 bases for V and 2 bases for J; bases not matched to a gene: 12. Germline CDR1 KGHDR, CDR2 SFDVKD. This CDR3 has 17 amino acids. Sequencing used cultured PBMCs, obtained from culture after CMV antigen stimulation. The TCR was taken from a human donor in good health (CMV status not recorded). Some clones in this sample may be carry-over from other donors' samples. This chain uses TRBV24-1 with TRBJ2-5; 7 bases fit TRBD1. The CDR3 protein is CATSDPRQGSLQETQYF. Written as DNA, the CDR3 is TGTGCCACCAGTGACCCCCGACAGGGTTCCTTGCAAGAGACCCAGTACTTC.